These 5 T cell receptor beta chains came from one sample sequenced in a study of T cell repertoires in cytomegalovirus infection. TCRdb recomputed calls from the reads with MiXCR, one row per CDR3 protein. The sample includes 900,000 to 950,000 distinct CDR3 sequences, less than 40% of them seen just once. The antigens these receptors bind are not known. The sample was cultured CD8+ T cells from PBMCs, taken from culture after CMV antigen stimulation. The receptors were sampled from a human donor in good health (CMV status not recorded). Some clones in this sample may be carry-over from other donors' samples.

The V call is TRBV27, the J call TRBJ2-3; D is ambiguous. Per germline, CDR1 MNHEY and CDR2 SMNVEV (reference sequence). CDR3 length equals 15 residues. The ends were cut back, 2 bases at V and 0 bases at J, with 9 bases in the middle. The DNA of the CDR3 is TGTGCCAGCAGTTTAGAAGACACGAGCACAGATACGCAGTATTTT. Protein product: CASSLEDTSTDTQYF.

This clonotype has ten or more counts. The genes are TRBV6-1 and TRBJ2-5; D gene uncertain. Trimming removed 5 bases at V and 2 bases at J, with 6 bases between. The CDR3 spans 12 residues. CDR1 is MNHNS, CDR2 SASEGT, per germline. The DNA for the CDR3 is TGTGCCAGCAGTTCCTTACAAGAGACCCAGTACTTC. It translates to CASSSLQETQYF.

The rearrangement uses TRBV12-3 or TRBV12-4 and TRBJ2-3; perhaps TRBD1 as D (6 bases). This CDR3 spans 18 amino acids. Trimming removed 3 bases at V and 0 bases at J, with 19 bases between. CDR3 loop: CASSFPPRGDGSTDTQYF. The CDR3, as DNA: TGTGCCAGCAGTTTCCCCCCCAGGGGCGACGGCAGCACAGATACGCAGTATTTT.

The table lists this clonotype with a few counts. V gene TRBV6-2 or TRBV6-3 combines with J gene TRBJ2-1, with 10 positions matching TRBD1. This CDR3 is 14 amino acids long. Germline CDR1 and CDR2: MNHEY and SVGEGT. V lost 5 bases, J lost 7 bases, and 5 bases stayed unmatched. The CDR3 DNA is TGTGCCAGCAGTACCTCGGGACAGGGGAATGAGCAGTTCTTC. Protein sequence: CASSTSGQGNEQFF.

This CDR3 is CSAPDRTSTDTQYF. CDR3 coding DNA: TGCAGTGCCCCAGACAGGACTAGCACAGATACGCAGTATTTT. This rearrangement joins TRBV20-1 to TRBJ2-3; a possible D gene is TRBD1 (6 bases). The CDR3 is 14 residues long. In germline, CDR1 is DFQATT, CDR2 SNEGSKA (reference sequence). The V end was cut by 6 bases, the J end by 0 bases, with 13 bases between.